This T cell receptor (beta chain) emerged from a study of T cell responses to AZD1222 COVID-19 vaccine. Whole-study results and caveats: Mapped onto spike, vaccine-associated CD4 TCRs spanned it and were dominant at 160-218 and 743-854. Close to half of all spike-specific TCRs reportedly target regions of the variants that are unmutated. Donors were mostly white British, more females; clonal diversity possibly underestimated.

On this clone: Its antigen remains unidentified.

Some clones are missing from TCRdb's copy, which holds only in-frame ones; the method was immunoSEQ multiplex PCR. This table holds roughly 130,000 clones, 90% to 95% found once. This CDR3 is built from 15 residues. Germline V gene data show CDR1 as MNHEY and CDR2 as SVGAGI. Unmatched junction bases numbered 8, after V lost 4 bases and J lost 6 bases. The rearrangement joins TRBV6-5 to TRBJ2-2, with 7 bases fitting TRBD2. Specimen: peripheral blood, collected on day 0 of AZD1222 vaccination. The sequence derives from an adult in good health. Here the CDR3 DNA reads TGTGCCAGCAGTTGGACTAGTCCAATACCCGGGGAGCTGTTTTTT. It codes for CASSWTSPIPGELFF.